This record covers a single T cell receptor (beta chain). What it binds is not known. This record comes from a study of cytomegalovirus exposure and HLA in healthy donors. Study context: Some 200 million T cells yielded 117 million unique TCR beta sequences, as an earlier analysis found. Among the roughly 370 genotyped donors, around 81% were placed in the Caucasian-associated ancestry cluster. Study-wide results and caveats: In vitro, three CMV-associated chains proved specific for CMV antigens. Serostatus for CMV was the only available immune exposure information.

The CDR3 runs to 15 residues. CDR1 and CDR2 from the germline V gene are SGHDN and FVKESK. V lost 0 bases and J lost 10, with 16 bases in between. This PCR relied on a set of 60 Vbeta primers and 13 Jbeta primers. This table comes from immunoSEQ multiplex PCR, and its TCRdb copy is limited to in-frame clones, with some not included. The sample lists 150,000 to 200,000 clones, roughly 80% seen once, with 0.2% to 0.3% in the top ten. Sequencing input: PBMCs. The V call is TRBV14, the J call TRBJ2-1, with D maybe TRBD1 (5 bases). This sequence originates from a boy younger than 18 in good health and CMV-seronegative. CDR3 protein: CASSQEQVPGTEQFF. The DNA for the CDR3 is TGTGCCAGCAGCCAAGAACAGGTCCCGGGTACCGAGCAGTTCTTC.